Reported below is one T cell receptor beta chain. Its specificity is not known. The CDR3 is cut off 3 residues early in the read; its end comes from the germline J gene. Assay used: immunoSEQ multiplex PCR; TCRdb lists only in-frame clones, some missing. Its listing shows tens of thousands of clones. Trimming left V 5 bases short and J 0 bases short, with 14 bases between. This CDR3 contains 15 residues. Germline V gene data show CDR1 as DFQATT and CDR2 as SNEGSKA (reference sequence). This sample stems from a study of T cells in women clearing cervical HPV infection. Study summary: Controls' single incident HPV16 infection cleared within 12 months without precancer. Case blood drawn at lesion detection; control blood after infection cleared.

Study outcomes and limitations: Combining TCR richness with V gene abundances gave roughly 0.88 AUC.

Material: blood buffy coat. This clonotype was sampled from a woman aged 18 to 75 with a cervical HPV16 infection that either progressed to CIN3+ or cleared (not recorded which). This chain uses TRBV20-1 with TRBJ2-1, with D possibly being TRBD2 (5 bases). The covered CDR3 bases are TGCAGTGCTCAAGACCTAGCTTACTCCTACAATGAG. Its protein is CSAQDLAYSYNE. The complete CDR3 sequence is CSAQDLAYSYNEQFF.